Below, 17 T cell receptor beta chains from the same sample are listed, as sequenced in a study of T cells in Graves' hyperthyroidism and ophthalmopathy. Amplified TCR beta CDR3 regions came from RNA transcripts. TCR CDR3 underwent first-round RT-PCR with the HTBI primer set. Using its own MiXCR run on the multiplex PCR reads, TCRdb lists one record per CDR3 protein. The data show a few hundred thousand distinct CDR3 sequences, with approximately 14% seen just once and under 7.5% held by the top ten. What was sequenced was blood. These receptor sequences come from a woman in her 30s with Graves' hyperthyroidism.

This clonotype showed up just a few times. This rearrangement joins TRBV20-1 to TRBJ2-5; 9 bases line up with TRBD2. This CDR3 is 17 amino acids long. CDR1 and CDR2 (germline): DFQATT, SNEGSKA (reference sequence). V shed 4 bases and J 4 bases; nucleotides not matched to a gene: 16. The CDR3 bases are TGCAGTGCTACAGAACCGGAGGCGGGAGGGCCCCGAGAGACCCAGTACTTC. This translates into CSATEPEAGGPRETQYF.

This clonotype showed up many times. The V and J genes are TRBV20-1 and TRBJ2-4; 8 bases agree with TRBD2. The CDR3 is 14 amino acids. CDR1 is DFQATT, CDR2 SNEGSKA, per germline (reference sequence). J gave up 4 bases and V 1 base, and 3 bases lay outside the gene matches. CDR3 loop: CSARGASGKNIQYF. As DNA, the CDR3 is TGCAGTGCTAGAGGGGCTAGCGGGAAAAACATTCAGTACTTC.

This clonotype was counted a few times. The CDR3 DNA follows: TGTGCCAGCAGCTTCACTATGGACTCACCCCTCCACTTT. Encoded protein: CASSFTMDSPLHF. The chain combines TRBV7-9 with TRBJ1-6; D not resolved. CDR1 and CDR2 (germline): SEHNR, FQNEAQ (reference sequence). V was clipped by 3 bases and J by 10 bases, with 10 bases between them. CDR3 length: 13 residues.

At least ten counts were recorded for this clonotype. The rearrangement joins TRBV12-3 or TRBV12-4 to TRBJ1-3, with D tentatively TRBD1 (5 bases). This CDR3 region has 15 residues. Trimming stripped 5 bases from V and 3 bases from J, with 14 bases between. The CDR3 sequence is CASSPQGGVGNTIYF. The CDR3 DNA sequence: TGTGCCAGCAGTCCGCAGGGAGGGGTTGGAAACACCATATATTTT.

This clonotype was seen ten or more times. The CDR3 DNA sequence: TGTGCCAGCAGCCTTAGGGGACTAGCGGGAGTCCAAGAGACCCAGTACTTC. This encodes CASSLRGLAGVQETQYF. The rearrangement joins TRBV11-2 to TRBJ2-5; 14 bases agree with TRBD2. Germline assignment: CDR1 SGHAT and CDR2 FQNNGV. The CDR3 length is 17 residues. Unmatched junction bases numbered 6, after V lost 5 bases and J lost 1 base.

This clonotype was seen many times. The chain links TRBV2 to TRBJ1-2; the D is unclear. This CDR3 has 10 amino acids. The germline gives CDR1 SNHLY, CDR2 FYNNEI. V gave up 7 bases and J gave up 5 bases, with 5 bases separating them. CDR3 sequence reads: CASTTYGYTF. As DNA, the CDR3 is TGTGCCAGCACCACGTATGGCTACACCTTC.

In regard to this clonotype: This could be a read error, since a much larger clone is one nucleotide away. The chain has TRBV6-2 or TRBV6-3 and TRBJ2-1; TRBD2 aligns across 9 bases. Trimming cost V 2 bases and J 9 bases; bases outside gene matches: 14. The CDR3 has 17 amino acids. Germline values: CDR1 MNHEY, CDR2 SVGEGT. CDR3 nucleotide sequence: TGTGCCAGCAGTTACACCCGACTTGCGGGAGGGCCAAGTGAGCAGTTCTTC. This sequence encodes CASSYTRLAGGPSEQFF.

This clonotype was counted ten times or more. The V and J genes are TRBV18 and TRBJ2-7, with TRBD2 as a possible D gene (5 bases). From germline, CDR1 is KGHSH and CDR2 LQKENI. The CDR3 has 13 residues. The V end lost 1 base, the J end lost 2 bases, and 6 bases lay between the germline ends. As DNA, the CDR3 is TGTGCCAGCTCACCACGAGGGACCTACGAGCAGTACTTC. Its translation is CASSPRGTYEQYF.

This clonotype was counted only a few times. The V gene is TRBV12-3 or TRBV12-4, the J gene TRBJ1-4; D ambiguous. This CDR3 comprises 14 residues. The V end lost 6 bases, the J end lost 0 bases, and 8 bases lay between the germline ends. CDR3 sequence reads: CASSPTTTNEKLFF. The CDR3, as DNA: TGTGCCAGCAGCCCGACAACAACTAATGAAAAACTGTTTTTT.

This clonotype was detected many times. The chain is built from TRBV12-3 or TRBV12-4 and TRBJ2-5; D gene uncertain. This CDR3 comprises 15 residues. V was trimmed by 7 bases and J by 1 base, leaving 16 bases between them. As DNA, the CDR3 is TGTGCCAGCACCCCCGGTCCAAATACCCAAGAGACCCAGTACTTC. It encodes CASTPGPNTQETQYF.

This clonotype was seen at least ten times. J is TRBJ2-7 and V is TRBV12-3 or TRBV12-4; D ambiguous. This CDR3 comprises 14 residues. Trimming left V 6 bases short and J 3 bases short, with 15 bases between. CDR3 region: CASSFDMGNYEQYF. In DNA, the CDR3 is TGTGCCAGCAGCTTTGACATGGGAAACTACGAGCAGTACTTC.

This clonotype was detected many times. This chain uses TRBV29-1 with TRBJ2-2; unclear D gene. The CDR3 is 12 residues long. Trimming left V 4 bases short and J 4 bases short, with 7 bases between. Germline assignment: CDR1 SQVTM and CDR2 ANQGSEA. DNA of the CDR3: TGCAGCGTTGTACCTTCCACCGGGGAGCTGTTTTTT. Protein product: CSVVPSTGELFF.

The chain employs TRBV20-1 and TRBJ1-3; unclear D gene. V shed 0 bases and J shed 3 bases, with 9 bases lying between them. From germline, CDR1 is DFQATT and CDR2 SNEGSKA (reference sequence). This CDR3 region has 14 residues. DNA for the CDR3: TGCAGTGCTAGAGATGATAGTAATGGAAACACCATATATTTT. It encodes CSARDDSNGNTIYF.

The rearrangement links TRBV5-6 to TRBJ2-3; 7 bases map to TRBD2. Germline loops: CDR1 SGHDT, CDR2 YYEEEE. The CDR3 extends over 16 amino acids. J lost 4 bases, V lost 0 bases, and 8 bases had no gene match. CDR3 DNA: TGTGCCAGCAGCTTGGAACCCAGGACTAGTGCAGATACGCAGTATTTT. It is translated as CASSLEPRTSADTQYF.

This clonotype was seen a handful of times. The V gene is TRBV25-1, the J gene TRBJ1-1; no firm D call. V lost 8 bases, J lost 1 base, and 5 bases lay in between. The germline V gene has CDR1 MGHDK and CDR2 SYGVNS. The CDR3 loop spans 11 amino acids. The CDR3 DNA reads TGTGCCAGCCTCACGAACACTGAAGCTTTCTTT. Amino acid sequence: CASLTNTEAFF.

The sample holds many counts of this clonotype. V usage is TRBV12-5 and J usage is TRBJ2-3; 10 nucleotides align to TRBD2. The J segment lost 2 bases and the V segment lost 4 bases, leaving 3 bases of the junction unmatched. Germline V gene sequence: CDR1 LGHNT, CDR2 FRNRAP. The CDR3 length is 15 residues. The CDR3 sequence: CASGSGLAVTDTQYF. The CDR3 coding sequence is TGTGCTAGTGGTTCCGGACTAGCGGTCACAGATACGCAGTATTTT.

This clonotype has more than one count but fewer than ten. The chain uses TRBV20-1 and TRBJ2-2, with 9 bases that match TRBD2. Losses at the gene ends were 1 base for V and 4 bases for J; bases not matched to a gene: 4. The germline V gene encodes CDR1 DFQATT and CDR2 SNEGSKA (reference sequence). CDR3 length: 15 residues. The CDR3 reads CSARVLREGTGELFF. The CDR3 bases are TGCAGTGCTAGAGTTTTGCGGGAGGGCACCGGGGAGCTGTTTTTT.